The TCR beta chain under discussion was sequenced for a study of T cells in Graves' hyperthyroidism and ophthalmopathy. RNA transcripts yielded amplified TCR beta CDR3 regions. The HTBI primer set served for first-round RT-PCR of the TCR CDR3. TCRdb passed the multiplex PCR reads through MiXCR, listing each CDR3 protein once. The sample carries 350,000 to 500,000 distinct CDR3 sequences, approximately 14% recorded once. Germline-derived CDR1 and CDR2 are SGDLS and YYNGEE. This CDR3 contains 14 residues. Trimming took 4 bases from V and 5 from J, leaving 15 bases between them. This receptor was identified in a woman aged 18-29 years with Graves' hyperthyroidism. This chain connects TRBV9 to TRBJ1-2; TRBD1 might be the D (6 bases). The sample taken for sequencing was blood. CDR3 in DNA: TGTGCCAGCAGCTTCGGGACACCGGCATATGGCTACACCTTC. Translation: CASSFGTPAYGYTF.